The present T cell receptor (beta chain) was sequenced within a study of T cell changes during pregnancy in multiple sclerosis. Germline loops: CDR1 SGDLS, CDR2 YYNGEE. Trimming removed 3 bases at V and 6 bases at J, with 6 bases between. The CDR3 consists of 11 residues. The assay was immunoSEQ multiplex PCR, and TCRdb's table has in-frame clones only and misses some. The data show approximately 53,000 clones, with around 90% seen just once and approximately 0.4% held by the top ten. This sequence joins TRBV9 and TRBJ1-1; weak D call: TRBD1 (5 bases). Sequencing was performed on CD4+ T cells from peripheral blood mononuclear cells, taken before pregnancy. The sequence came from a female donor with multiple sclerosis, enrolled in a pregnancy study. The DNA of the CDR3 is TGTGCCAGCAGCGGGGGCGCTGAAGCTTTCTTT. Amino acids: CASSGGAEAFF. Drawing the rest from reference TRBV9 and TRBJ1-1, the complete variable domain is DSGVTQTPKHLITATGQRVTLRCSPRSGDLSVYWYQQSLDQGLQFLIQYYNGEERAKGNILERFSAQQFPDLHSELNLSSLELGDSALYFCASSGGAEAFFGQGTRLTVV.